Described below is a single T cell receptor beta chain sequence and its context. The target antigen is unknown. The record originates from a study of blood T cells in healthy people across ages. Study-level background: Template switching caught about one barcoded beta molecule for each two T cells. Study-wide points: Observed TCR beta diversity per million T cells went down as age went up. This fall followed a roughly linear course with age.

The CDR3 length is 15 residues. Trimming took 7 bases from V and 3 from J; bases not matched to a gene: 11. From germline, CDR1 is SQVTM and CDR2 ANQGSEA. The second PCR ran about 6 to 11 cycles with a sample-barcoded 5' primer and J-beta primers. TCRdb recomputed calls from the 5' RACE reads with MiXCR, one row per CDR3 protein. This sample has hundreds of thousands of distinct CDR3 sequences, with less than 25% found just once. The sample also formed part of further work on T cells of mothers and their children. That paper states: Over 8.5 million reads per mother and around 3 million per child were obtained.

The receptor was isolated from a boy aged 5-17 years in good health. Sequencing input: blood. This chain joins TRBV29-1 and TRBJ2-2; 7 bases align to TRBD1. CDR3 sequence reads: CSGLDRVRDTGELFF. CDR3 nucleotides: TGCAGCGGTCTCGACAGGGTCCGAGACACCGGGGAGCTGTTTTTT.